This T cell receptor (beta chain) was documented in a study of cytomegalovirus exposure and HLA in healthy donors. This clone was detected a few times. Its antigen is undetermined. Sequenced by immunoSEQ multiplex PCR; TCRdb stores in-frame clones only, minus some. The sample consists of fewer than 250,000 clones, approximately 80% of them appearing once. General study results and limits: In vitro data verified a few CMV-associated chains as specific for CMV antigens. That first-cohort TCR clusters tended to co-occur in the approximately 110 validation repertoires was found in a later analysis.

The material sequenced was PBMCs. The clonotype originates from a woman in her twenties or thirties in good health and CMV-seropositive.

The CDR3 DNA reads as TGTGCCAGCAGGAAAGGGGGCAATCAGCCCCAGCATTTT. It codes for CASRKGGNQPQHF. The chain couples TRBV2 to TRBJ1-5; tentatively, D is TRBD1 (5 bases). Germline-derived CDR1 and CDR2 are SNHLY and FYNNEI. Trimming left V 6 bases short and J 2 bases short, with 8 bases between. The CDR3 is 13 residues long.